Below, 24 T cell receptor beta chains from the same sample are listed, as sequenced in a study of T cells in Graves' hyperthyroidism and ophthalmopathy. From RNA transcripts, TCR beta CDR3 regions were amplified. TCR CDR3 regions were first amplified by RT-PCR with HTBI primers. Each CDR3 protein gets one entry after TCRdb re-called the multiplex PCR reads with MiXCR. This table holds 300,000 to 450,000 distinct CDR3 sequences, around a sixth found once. The specimen was blood. The receptor set was obtained from a man younger than 30 with Graves' ophthalmopathy.

This clonotype was counted at least ten times. This chain links TRBV11-2 with TRBJ2-5; possible D gene TRBD1, 5 bases. The CDR3 is 15 amino acids. Between the trimmed V and J ends, which lost 4 bases and 2 bases, there was a span of 14 bases. Germline values: CDR1 SGHAT, CDR2 FQNNGV. The CDR3 region has the DNA TGTGCCAGCAGCTCTTTTCAAGACAGACAAGAGACCCAGTACTTC. Protein: CASSSFQDRQETQYF. The full variable domain, in which reference TRBV11-2 and TRBJ2-5 provide the parts outside the CDR3, is EAGVAQSPRYKIIEKRQSVAFWCNPISGHATLYWYQQILGQGPKLLIQFQNNGVVDDSQLPKDRFSAERLKGVDSTLKIQPAKLEDSAVYLCASSSFQDRQETQYFGPGTRLLVL.

With respect to this clonotype: A much larger clone differs from this one at a single base, so this may be a read error. This rearrangement joins TRBV7-6 to TRBJ2-3; 7 bases fit TRBD2. The CDR3 has 18 amino acids. V dropped 5 bases and J dropped 0; count of bases not matched to a gene: 14. The germline V gene encodes CDR1 SGHVS and CDR2 FNYEAQ. The CDR3 protein is CASSPKGAGFASTDTQYF. CDR3 in DNA: TGTGCCAGCAGCCCCAAAGGAGCGGGGTTCGCTAGCACAGATACGCAGTATTTT.

This clonotype was observed many times. The gene calls are TRBV2 and TRBJ2-2; 7 bases align to TRBD1. The CDR3 has 13 residues. Looked up from germline, CDR1 is SNHLY and CDR2 is FYNNEI. The V gene end was trimmed by 8 bases and the J gene end by 5 bases; junction bases not matched to a gene: 5. The CDR3 DNA reads TGTGCCAGCGGACAGGAGATGACCGGGGAGCTGTTTTTT. This codes for CASGQEMTGELFF.

This clonotype was observed many times. The chain carries TRBV9 and TRBJ1-3; no firm D call. Trimming shortened V by 3 bases and J by 0 bases, and 4 bases separated the two germline ends. This CDR3 spans 13 amino acids. Germline V gene lookup returns CDR1 SGDLS and CDR2 YYNGEE. CDR3 coding DNA: TGTGCCAGCAGCGACAGCTCTGGAAACACCATATATTTT. It yields the protein CASSDSSGNTIYF.

This clonotype was counted many times. The V gene is TRBV5-1, the J gene TRBJ2-2; D ambiguous. Germline assignment: CDR1 SGHRS and CDR2 YFSETQ. Trimming stripped 0 bases from V and 3 bases from J, with 9 bases between. This CDR3 has 15 residues. Written as DNA, the CDR3 is TGCGCCAGCAGCTTGGTTGGCTTGGACACCGGGGAGCTGTTTTTT. It encodes CASSLVGLDTGELFF.

This chain uses TRBV10-3 with TRBJ1-1; perhaps TRBD1 as D (5 bases). V lost 6 bases and J 4 bases, leaving 15 bases between the germline ends. There are 14 residues in the CDR3. The germline gives CDR1 ENHRY, CDR2 SYGVKD. CDR3 DNA sequence: TGTGCCATCAGGACCGGGGGTGCGGCCACTGAAGCTTTCTTT. It codes for CAIRTGGAATEAFF.

This clonotype occurred many times. The chain couples TRBV27 to TRBJ2-7; a weak D match, TRBD1 (5 bases). CDR1 and CDR2 from the germline V gene are MNHEY and SMNVEV (reference sequence). This CDR3 comprises 13 residues. V was pared by 7 bases and J by 2 bases, with 12 bases between. The CDR3 here is CASTRSGTYEQYF. For the CDR3, the DNA is TGTGCCAGCACCAGATCAGGGACCTACGAGCAGTACTTC.

This clonotype has at least ten counts. CDR3 region: CASSWTGGTGELFF. In nucleotides, the CDR3 is TGTGCCAGCAGTTGGACAGGGGGCACCGGGGAGCTGTTTTTT. The chain is built from TRBV7-3 and TRBJ2-2; the match to TRBD1 covers 10 bases. Germline CDR1 reads SGHTA; CDR2 reads FQGTGA. With 6 bases clipped from V and 4 bases from J, the junction kept 2 bases outside the gene matches. This CDR3 is 14 amino acids long.

There are a few counts of this clonotype. The rearrangement links TRBV10-3 to TRBJ1-5, with 9 nucleotides matching TRBD1. V lost 6 bases and J lost 6; bases outside the gene matches: 12. Germline V gives CDR1 ENHRY, CDR2 SYGVKD. The CDR3 totals 16 residues. CDR3 nucleotide sequence: TGTGCCATCAGCGACACGACAGGGGGAGGGAGTCAGCCCCAGCATTTT. This sequence encodes CAISDTTGGGSQPQHF.

This clonotype was recorded at least ten times. This sequence joins TRBV2 and TRBJ2-3; weak D call: TRBD2 (6 bases). The V gene lost 3 bases and the J gene lost 2 bases, with 12 bases spanning the gap. Germline V gene lookup returns CDR1 SNHLY and CDR2 FYNNEI. CDR3 length: 15 amino acids. Here the CDR3 reads CASSDPQRATDTQYF. As DNA, the CDR3 is TGTGCCAGCAGTGACCCACAGCGGGCCACAGATACGCAGTATTTT.

This sequence joins TRBV7-9 and TRBJ2-1; 11 bases map to TRBD2. There are 13 residues in the CDR3. Germline CDR1 is SEHNR and CDR2 is FQNEAQ (reference sequence). The J segment lost 7 bases and the V segment lost 8 bases, leaving 4 bases of the junction unmatched. The CDR3, as DNA: TGTGCCAGCCTTAGCGGGGGGGCTAATGAGCAGTTCTTC. This codes for CASLSGGANEQFF.

At least ten counts were recorded for this clonotype. CDR3 in amino acids: CASSPRTDEKLFF. CDR3 bases: TGTGCCAGCTCACCACGGACGGATGAAAAACTGTTTTTT. This chain connects TRBV18 to TRBJ1-4; D remains ambiguous. Germline assignment: CDR1 KGHSH and CDR2 LQKENI. The CDR3 spans 13 residues. Trimming removed 1 base at V and 6 bases at J, with 6 bases between.

This clonotype has a count of ten or more. The chain employs TRBV20-1 and TRBJ1-2; TRBD1 matches at 9 bases. In germline, CDR1 is DFQATT, CDR2 SNEGSKA (reference sequence). V dropped 3 bases and J dropped 3; count of bases not matched to a gene: 2. CDR3 length equals 13 residues. The CDR3 DNA reads TGCAGTGCTAGGGGACAGGGAGACTATGGCTACACCTTC. This codes for CSARGQGDYGYTF.

This clonotype appeared many times. The chain joins TRBV12-3 or TRBV12-4 to TRBJ2-2; perhaps TRBD1 as D (5 bases). The CDR3 runs 17 residues. The ends were cut back, 2 bases at V and 0 bases at J, with 13 bases in the middle. The CDR3 loop reads CASSLRVRTTNTGELFF. The DNA of the CDR3 is TGTGCCAGCAGTTTACGAGTTAGGACAACGAACACCGGGGAGCTGTTTTTT.

As to this clonotype: It may be a read error: a sequence one base away is much more abundant. This chain connects TRBV7-9 to TRBJ2-3; D is uncertain. The CDR3 consists of 12 residues. CDR1 and CDR2 (germline): SEHNR, FQNEAQ (reference sequence). Deletions cut 7 bases from V and 13 bases from J, with 18 bases between. Here the CDR3 DNA reads TGTGCCAGCAACTTCTTGGGTGAAAAGGAGTATTTT. It translates to CASNFLGEKEYF.

The chain carries TRBV20-1 and TRBJ2-1; TRBD1 is a possible D gene (6 bases). The CDR3 loop spans 17 amino acids. Trimming stripped 0 bases from V and 0 bases from J, with 15 bases between. Looked up from germline, CDR1 is DFQATT and CDR2 is SNEGSKA (reference sequence). The CDR3 region has the DNA TGCAGTGCTAGAGATCGAAGGGGGATAAGCTCCTACAATGAGCAGTTCTTC. It translates to CSARDRRGISSYNEQFF.

This clonotype was found a few times. The chain links TRBV2 to TRBJ1-2; TRBD1 is a possible D gene (6 bases). V shed 8 bases and J shed 6 bases, with 22 bases lying between them. The germline V gene encodes CDR1 SNHLY and CDR2 FYNNEI. The CDR3 extends over 15 amino acids. The CDR3 coding sequence is TGTGCCAGCGACAGGACAGTTCCCACATCTAATGGCTACACCTTC. Translation: CASDRTVPTSNGYTF.

This clonotype was observed a handful of times. The rearrangement links TRBV5-4 to TRBJ1-1; D possibly corresponds to TRBD1 (6 bases). Germline V gives CDR1 SGHNT, CDR2 YYREEE (reference sequence). CDR3 length: 14 amino acids. Trimming shortened V by 5 bases and J by 1 base, and 12 bases separated the two germline ends. As DNA, the CDR3 is TGTGCCAGCAGACGGGAACAGGGGAACACTGAAGCTTTCTTT. It translates to CASRREQGNTEAFF.

The table lists this clonotype with many counts. The CDR3 region is CASSSRRGDTQYF. The CDR3, as DNA: TGTGCCAGCAGCTCACGAAGGGGAGATACGCAGTATTTT. V and J are TRBV5-5 and TRBJ2-3, with D possibly TRBD1 on 5 matching bases. Germline values: CDR1 SGHKS, CDR2 YYEKEE (reference sequence). Trimming stripped 3 bases from V and 5 bases from J, with 10 bases between. The CDR3 sequence is 13 residues long.

The chain joins TRBV9 to TRBJ1-1; D not certain. Germline-derived CDR1 and CDR2 are SGDLS and YYNGEE. Trimming took off 0 bases at V and 0 bases at J, with 9 bases between the two ends. CDR3 length: 15 amino acids. This CDR3 reads CASSVGNLMNTEAFF. The CDR3 region has the DNA TGTGCCAGCAGCGTAGGGAACCTTATGAACACTGAAGCTTTCTTT.

This clonotype was seen many times. The rearrangement joins TRBV6-1 to TRBJ1-1, with D perhaps TRBD1 (6 bases). The CDR3 spans 13 residues. V was shortened by 5 bases and J by 6 bases, with 13 bases between the two germline ends. CDR1 is MNHNS and CDR2 is SASEGT in the germline V gene. CDR3 protein: CASSTNRAAEAFF. The DNA for the CDR3 is TGTGCCAGCAGTACAAACAGGGCAGCTGAAGCTTTCTTT.

This clonotype was seen only a few times. The chain uses TRBV11-3 and TRBJ2-1; D not resolved. CDR3 length: 14 residues. Trimming removed 2 bases at V and 6 bases at J, with 11 bases between. Germline V CDR1 and CDR2: SGHNT, YENEEA. CDR3 sequence (DNA): TGTGCCAGCAGCTTATGGGGTGTCTCCAATGAGCAGTTCTTC. Its translation is CASSLWGVSNEQFF.

This clonotype was seen at least ten times. The chain joins TRBV13 to TRBJ1-1; no firm D call. Per germline, CDR1 PRHDT and CDR2 FYEKMQ (reference sequence). Trimming took off 5 bases at V and 5 bases at J, with 12 bases between the two ends. The CDR3 sequence is 13 residues long. CDR3 amino acids: CASSLQGLTEAFF. In nucleotides, the CDR3 is TGTGCCAGCAGCCTACAAGGCCTTACTGAAGCTTTCTTT.

The sample holds many counts of this clonotype. CDR3 in amino acids: CASSIPSAAGNTEAFF. In DNA, the CDR3 is TGTGCCAGTAGTATTCCGTCGGCTGCGGGGAACACTGAAGCTTTCTTT. J is TRBJ1-1 and V is TRBV19; D call uncertain. Germline CDR1 reads LNHDA; CDR2 reads SQIVND (reference sequence). This CDR3 spans 16 amino acids. Trimming removed 3 bases from V and 1 base from J, with 15 bases in between.